There are a few counts of the clone carrying this T cell receptor (beta chain). Antigen unknown. The record originates from a study of cytomegalovirus exposure and HLA in healthy donors. Study-wide results and caveats: In a later analysis, specific HLA alleles were associated with 15,000 or so TCR beta sequences at a 0.05 false discovery rate. Reportedly, diagnosis of cytomegalovirus status by the classifier showed high specificity and sensitivity. The study had only CMV serostatus as immune exposure information. Accurate predictions that matched the HLA-A and HLA-B alleles of most subjects were reportedly made from TCR beta sequences.

With 60 Vbeta and 13 Jbeta primers, the PCR was carried out. Measured with immunoSEQ multiplex PCR; TCRdb has only the in-frame clones, and not every one. Of more than 100,000 clones in the sample, about 73% were seen once. The source of this sequence is a woman in her 40s in good health and CMV-seropositive. Specimen: PBMCs.

Here the CDR3 DNA reads TGTGCCAGCAGTGAACTGAGCGGGGGCGCAGATACGCAGTATTTT. Translation gives CASSELSGGADTQYF. This chain connects TRBV6-1 to TRBJ2-3; 8 nucleotides line up with TRBD2. CDR3 size: 15 residues. CDR1 MNHNS and CDR2 SASEGT come from the germline V gene. J gave up 4 bases and V 2 bases, and 5 bases lay outside the gene matches.